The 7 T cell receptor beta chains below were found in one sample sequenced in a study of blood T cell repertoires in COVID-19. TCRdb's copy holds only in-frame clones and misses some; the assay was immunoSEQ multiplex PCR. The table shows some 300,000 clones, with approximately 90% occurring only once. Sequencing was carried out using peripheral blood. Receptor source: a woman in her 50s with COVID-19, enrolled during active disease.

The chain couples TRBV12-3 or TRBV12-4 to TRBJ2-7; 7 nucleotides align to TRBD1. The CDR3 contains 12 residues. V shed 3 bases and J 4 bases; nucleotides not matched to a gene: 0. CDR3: CASSLGQYEQYF. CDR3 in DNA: TGTGCCAGCAGTTTGGGACAGTACGAGCAGTACTTC.

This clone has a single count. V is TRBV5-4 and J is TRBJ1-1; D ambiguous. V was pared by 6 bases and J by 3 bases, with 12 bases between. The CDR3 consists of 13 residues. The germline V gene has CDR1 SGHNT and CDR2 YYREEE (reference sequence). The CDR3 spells CASTLDSYTEAFF. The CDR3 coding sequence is TGTGCCAGCACCCTGGACTCTTACACTGAAGCTTTCTTT. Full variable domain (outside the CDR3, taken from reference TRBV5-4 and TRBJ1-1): ETGVTQSPTHLIKTRGQQVTLRCSSQSGHNTVSWYQQALGQGPQFIFQYYREEENGRGNFPPRFSGLQFPNYSSELNVNALELDDSALYLCASTLDSYTEAFFGQGTRLTVV.

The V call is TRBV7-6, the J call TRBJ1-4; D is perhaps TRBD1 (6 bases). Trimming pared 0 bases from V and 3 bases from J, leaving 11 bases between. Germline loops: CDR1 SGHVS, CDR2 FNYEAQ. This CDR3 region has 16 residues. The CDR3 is CASSLATGLPNEKLFF. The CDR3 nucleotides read TGTGCCAGCAGCTTAGCCACAGGGCTTCCTAATGAAAAACTGTTTTTT.

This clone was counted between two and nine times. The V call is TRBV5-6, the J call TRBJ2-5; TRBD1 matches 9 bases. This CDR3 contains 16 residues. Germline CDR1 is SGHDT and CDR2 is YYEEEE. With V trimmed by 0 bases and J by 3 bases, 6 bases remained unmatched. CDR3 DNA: TGTGCCAGCAGCTTGGGACAGGGGGTTTTGGAAGAGACCCAGTACTTC. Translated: CASSLGQGVLEETQYF.

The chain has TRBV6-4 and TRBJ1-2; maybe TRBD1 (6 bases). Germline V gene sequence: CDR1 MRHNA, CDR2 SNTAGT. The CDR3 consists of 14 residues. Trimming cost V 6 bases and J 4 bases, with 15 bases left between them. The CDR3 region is CASSSTGGGYGYTF. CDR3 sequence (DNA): TGTGCCAGCAGCTCGACAGGAGGAGGCTATGGCTACACCTTC.

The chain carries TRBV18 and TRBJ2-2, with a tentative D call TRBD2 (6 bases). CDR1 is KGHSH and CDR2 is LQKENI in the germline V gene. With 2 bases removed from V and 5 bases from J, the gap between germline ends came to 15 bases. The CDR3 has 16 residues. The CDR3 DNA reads TGTGCCAGCTCACCATTCGGGAGCACATTGACCGGGGAGCTGTTTTTT. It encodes CASSPFGSTLTGELFF.

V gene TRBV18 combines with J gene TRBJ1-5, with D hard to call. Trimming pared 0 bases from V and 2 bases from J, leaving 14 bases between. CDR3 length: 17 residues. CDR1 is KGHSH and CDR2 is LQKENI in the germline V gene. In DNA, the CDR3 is TGTGCCAGCTCACCACCGTCCGCGGGCGGTGGCAATCAGCCCCAGCATTTT. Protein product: CASSPPSAGGGNQPQHF.